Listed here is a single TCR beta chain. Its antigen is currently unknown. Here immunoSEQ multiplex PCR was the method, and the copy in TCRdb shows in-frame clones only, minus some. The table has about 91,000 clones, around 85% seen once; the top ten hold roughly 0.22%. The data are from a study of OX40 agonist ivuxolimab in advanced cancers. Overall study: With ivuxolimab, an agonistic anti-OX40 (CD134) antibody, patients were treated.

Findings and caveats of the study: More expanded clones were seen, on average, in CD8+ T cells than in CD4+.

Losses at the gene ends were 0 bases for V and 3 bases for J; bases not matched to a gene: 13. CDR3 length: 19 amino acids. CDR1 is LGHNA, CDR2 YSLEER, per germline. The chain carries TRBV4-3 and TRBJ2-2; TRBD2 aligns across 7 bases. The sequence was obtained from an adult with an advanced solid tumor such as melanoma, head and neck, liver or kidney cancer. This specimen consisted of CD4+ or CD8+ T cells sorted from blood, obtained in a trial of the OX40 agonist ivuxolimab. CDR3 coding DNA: TGCGCCAGCAGCCAAGACCATACTAAGCGGGAATTGTACACCGGGGAGCTGTTTTTT. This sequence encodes CASSQDHTKRELYTGELFF.